This TCR beta chain was identified in a study of blood T cells in healthy people across ages. Study in general: Capture via template switching afforded approximately one barcoded beta molecule per two T cells.

PCR was performed a second time for about 7 to 12 cycles using a sample-barcoded 5' primer and a J-beta primer mix. TCRdb passed the 5' RACE reads through MiXCR, listing each CDR3 protein once. The sample lists roughly 1,100,000 distinct CDR3 sequences, almost 25% occurring once. With 6 bases removed from V and 6 bases from J, the gap between germline ends came to 15 bases. Germline assignment: CDR1 SNHLY and CDR2 FYNNEI. The CDR3 has 13 residues. Study-level points and caveats: Whereas aged donors had fewer naive CD4+ cells, long-lived donors had more of them and higher diversity.

Turning to this clonotype: Its antigen remains unidentified.

The data were also submitted as part of a second study, on T cells of mothers and their children. That source reports: Amplification in the second PCR used the M1S primer, which added sample barcodes and 2-4 random nucleotides. Each child gave approximately 3 million TCR beta CDR3 reads (each mother, over 8.5 million).

The sample was blood. This clonotype originated in a girl aged 2 to 9 in good health. The chain joins TRBV2 to TRBJ2-7; possibly TRBD1 or TRBD2 for D (6 bases each). The CDR3 reads CASREVKGGEQYF. The CDR3 DNA follows: TGTGCCAGCAGGGAGGTGAAGGGGGGCGAGCAGTACTTC.